The 28 T cell receptor beta chains listed next were all sequenced from one sample in a study of monozygotic twins with inflammatory bowel disease. TCRdb reprocessed the 5' RACE reads, keeping one entry per CDR3 protein, no DNA. This table holds roughly 160,000 distinct CDR3 sequences. The sequencing input was blood. The source of these receptors is a human donor with ulcerative colitis or Crohn's disease, or a healthy co-twin of an affected twin (not recorded which).

The chain carries TRBV20-1 and TRBJ2-1; the TCRdb call, TRBD2, lacks DNA for checking. The CDR3 length is 14 residues. Germline V gene lookup returns CDR1 DFQATT and CDR2 SNEGSKA (reference sequence). CDR3 sequence: CSAPFGGIGDEQFF.

The chain uses TRBV7-2 and TRBJ2-3; TCRdb lists TRBD2, though no DNA is available to test this call. CDR1 is SGHTA and CDR2 is FQGNSA in the germline V gene. This CDR3 has 16 residues. This chain's CDR3 is CASSLVQRETTDTQYF. Based on the CDR3 plus reference TRBV7-2 and TRBJ2-3, the full variable domain is GAGVSQSPSNKVTEKGKDVELRCDPISGHTALYWYRQSLGQGLEFLIYFQGNSAPDKSGLPSDRFSAERTGGSVSTLTIQRTQQEDSAVYLCASSLVQRETTDTQYFGPGTRLTVL.

V is TRBV7-6 and J is TRBJ1-2. Looked up from germline, CDR1 is SGHVS and CDR2 is FNYEAQ. The CDR3 length is 13 residues. The CDR3 region is CASSQNPTGGYTF.

The chain has TRBV6-5 and TRBJ1-4. The CDR3 loop spans 15 amino acids. Germline CDR1 reads MNHEY; CDR2 reads SVGAGI. Here the CDR3 reads CASSYSTEPNEKLFF.

The chain carries TRBV5-1 and TRBJ1-1. The CDR3 is 15 residues long. From germline, CDR1 is SGHRS and CDR2 YFSETQ. The CDR3 reads CASSLSGTMNTEAFF.

The V gene is TRBV19, the J gene TRBJ1-5. Germline loops: CDR1 LNHDA, CDR2 SQIVND (reference sequence). The CDR3 contains 15 residues. The CDR3 spells CATQESGYSNQPQHF.

This chain connects TRBV5-1 to TRBJ2-7; TCRdb's assignment of TRBD1 cannot be checked, as there is no DNA. CDR3 length: 15 residues. In germline, CDR1 is SGHRS, CDR2 YFSETQ. The CDR3 here is CASSPRTGADYEQYF.

CDR3 loop: CASSQTGLSTDTQYF. V gene TRBV4-1 combines with J gene TRBJ2-3; the TCRdb call, TRBD2, lacks DNA for checking. This CDR3 contains 15 residues. Germline loops: CDR1 MGHRA, CDR2 YSYEKL.

The gene calls are TRBV1 and TRBJ2-1; TCRdb's assignment of TRBD2 cannot be checked, as there is no DNA. TRBV1 is labeled a pseudogene. CDR3 length equals 15 residues. The CDR3 sequence: CTSSCGTSVGYEQFF.

The V and J genes are TRBV10-3 and TRBJ1-5; TCRdb's D gene call, TRBD1, goes unchecked for lack of DNA. Germline-derived CDR1 and CDR2 are ENHRY and SYGVKD. CDR3 length: 14 residues. CDR3 in amino acids: CATDEGQPHQPQHF.

The chain combines TRBV7-9 with TRBJ1-2; lacking DNA, the TRBD1 call made by TCRdb goes unchecked. Germline V gene sequence: CDR1 SEHNR, CDR2 FQNEAQ (reference sequence). The CDR3 length is 14 residues. This CDR3 is CASSLRTGGHGYTF. Using reference TRBV7-9 and TRBJ1-2 for the parts outside the CDR3, the full variable domain is DTGVSQNPRHKITKRGQNVTFRCDPISEHNRLYWYRQTLGQGPEFLTYFQNEAQLEKSRLLSDRFSAERPKGSFSTLEIQRTEQGDSAMYLCASSLRTGGHGYTFGSGTRLTVV.

CDR3 residues: CSARVGSYEQYF. The chain couples TRBV20-1 to TRBJ2-7. This CDR3 contains 12 residues. Germline-derived CDR1 and CDR2 are DFQATT and SNEGSKA (reference sequence).

This chain joins TRBV11-1 and TRBJ2-3; TCRdb names TRBD1, which stays unverified in the absence of DNA. The length of the CDR3 is 20 residues. Germline CDR1 reads SGHAT; CDR2 reads FQDESV (reference sequence). CDR3 residues: CASSLAFRHPAGRITDTQYF.

The CDR3 reads CASRWGYEQYF. V usage is TRBV12-3 or TRBV12-4 and J usage is TRBJ2-7. The CDR3 contains 11 residues.

The V gene is TRBV28, the J gene TRBJ2-1; TCRdb returns TRBD2, unconfirmable since there is no DNA. The germline V gene encodes CDR1 MDHEN and CDR2 SYDVKM. This CDR3 contains 16 residues. The CDR3 sequence is CASSLGLAGGNNEQFF.

The chain couples TRBV6-1 to TRBJ2-1; there is no DNA to check the TCRdb D call of TRBD1. There are 15 residues in the CDR3. Germline V gene sequence: CDR1 MNHNS, CDR2 SASEGT. This CDR3 is CASRIAGGLYNEQFF.

V and J are TRBV3-1 and TRBJ1-2; the TCRdb call, TRBD1, lacks DNA for checking. The CDR3 totals 15 residues. CDR1 is LGHDT and CDR2 is YNNKEL in the germline V gene (reference sequence). The CDR3 loop is CASSQAEQGRLGYTF.

The CDR3 loop is CAWSVSTNYGYTF. The chain employs TRBV30 and TRBJ1-2. The V gene's germline CDR1 is GTSNPN and CDR2 SVGIG (reference sequence). This CDR3 has 13 residues.

The J gene is TRBJ2-3, the V gene TRBV10-3. The CDR3 consists of 12 residues. Germline-derived CDR1 and CDR2 are ENHRY and SYGVKD. CDR3 region: CAISESWYTQYF.

This chain's CDR3 is CASTKDRVNTEAFF. The chain employs TRBV19 and TRBJ1-1; TCRdb picks TRBD1, but there is no DNA to check that call. CDR1 is LNHDA and CDR2 is SQIVND in the germline V gene (reference sequence). The length of the CDR3 is 14 residues.

The J gene is TRBJ1-2, the V gene TRBV6-2 or TRBV6-3. The CDR3 consists of 11 residues. Germline V CDR1 and CDR2: MNHEY, SVGEGT. CDR3 sequence reads: CASMINYGYTF.

The rearrangement joins TRBV3-1 to TRBJ2-1. Germline loops: CDR1 LGHDT, CDR2 YNNKEL (reference sequence). The CDR3 has 17 amino acids. CDR3 region: CASSQDLSTLSYNEQFF.

The chain couples TRBV5-1 to TRBJ1-4. Germline V gives CDR1 SGHRS, CDR2 YFSETQ. This CDR3 contains 13 residues. The CDR3: CASSLGVDEKLFF.

This sequence joins TRBV12-3 or TRBV12-4 and TRBJ1-3. This CDR3 comprises 15 residues. The CDR3 region is CASSLRLFRGNTIYF.

The chain joins TRBV11-2 to TRBJ2-5; TCRdb indicates TRBD1, and absent DNA this call remains unverified. CDR1 and CDR2 from the germline V gene are SGHAT and FQNNGV. The CDR3 consists of 15 residues. The CDR3 sequence: CASSLESQGGGTQYF.

This chain connects TRBV29-1 to TRBJ2-3; as DNA is missing, the TRBD2 call by TCRdb cannot be tested. The CDR3 covers 13 residues. Germline V gene lookup returns CDR1 SQVTM and CDR2 ANQGSEA. The CDR3 spells CSVDSGSTDTQYF.

This chain uses TRBV10-1 with TRBJ1-3. Germline V gene lookup returns CDR1 WNHNN and CDR2 SYGVQD (reference sequence). This CDR3 is 13 amino acids long. CDR3 region: CASSGNRGNTIYF.

The chain joins TRBV6-6 to TRBJ2-3; TCRdb selects TRBD2, and the lack of DNA leaves this call unchecked. CDR1 is MNHNY and CDR2 is SVGAGI in the germline V gene (reference sequence). The CDR3 loop spans 14 amino acids. The CDR3 sequence is CASSYREGIDTQYF.